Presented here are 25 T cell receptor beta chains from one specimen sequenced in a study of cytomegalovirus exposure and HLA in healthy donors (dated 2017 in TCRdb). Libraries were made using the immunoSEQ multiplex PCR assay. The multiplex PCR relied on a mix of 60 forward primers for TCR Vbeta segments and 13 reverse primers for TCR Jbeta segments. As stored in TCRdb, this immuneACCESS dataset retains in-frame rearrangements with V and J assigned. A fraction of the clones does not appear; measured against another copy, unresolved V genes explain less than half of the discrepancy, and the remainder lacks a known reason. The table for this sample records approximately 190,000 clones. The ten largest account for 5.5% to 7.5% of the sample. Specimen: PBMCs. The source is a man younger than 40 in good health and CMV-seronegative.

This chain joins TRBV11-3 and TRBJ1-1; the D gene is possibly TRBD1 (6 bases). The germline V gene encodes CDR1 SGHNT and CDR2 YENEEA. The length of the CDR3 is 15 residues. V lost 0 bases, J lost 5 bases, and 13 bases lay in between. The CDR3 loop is CASSLDHPGETEAFF. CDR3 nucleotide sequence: TGTGCCAGCAGCTTAGATCATCCAGGGGAAACTGAAGCTTTCTTT.

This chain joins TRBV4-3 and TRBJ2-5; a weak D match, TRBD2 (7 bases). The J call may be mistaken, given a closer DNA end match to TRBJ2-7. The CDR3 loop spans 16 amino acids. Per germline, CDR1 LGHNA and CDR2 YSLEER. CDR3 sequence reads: CASSQDYQGRGYEQYF. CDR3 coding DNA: TGCGCCAGCAGCCAAGATTACCAGGGGCGGGGGTACGAGCAGTACTTC.

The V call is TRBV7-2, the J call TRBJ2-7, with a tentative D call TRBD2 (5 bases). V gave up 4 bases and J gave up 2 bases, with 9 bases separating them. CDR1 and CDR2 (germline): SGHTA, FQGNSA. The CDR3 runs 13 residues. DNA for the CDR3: TGTGCCAGCAGCTCCCGAGGGACCTACGAGCAGTACTTC. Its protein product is CASSSRGTYEQYF.

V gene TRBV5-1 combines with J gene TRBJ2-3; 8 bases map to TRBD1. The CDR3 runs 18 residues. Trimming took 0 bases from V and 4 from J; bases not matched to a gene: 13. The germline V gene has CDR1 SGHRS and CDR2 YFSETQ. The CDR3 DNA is TGCGCCAGCAGCTTGGTAGGGTCCTTGACAGGGGTGTCAGATACGCAGTATTTT. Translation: CASSLVGSLTGVSDTQYF.

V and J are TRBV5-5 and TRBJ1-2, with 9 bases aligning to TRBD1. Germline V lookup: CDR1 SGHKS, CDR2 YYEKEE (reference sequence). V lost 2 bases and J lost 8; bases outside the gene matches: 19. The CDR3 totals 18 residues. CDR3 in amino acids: CASSLGTGLRALNWGYTF. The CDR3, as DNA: TGTGCCAGCAGCTTAGGGACAGGGCTCCGGGCGTTGAATTGGGGCTACACCTTC.

The CDR3 loop reads CATHTGELFF. For the CDR3, the DNA is TGCGCCACTCACACCGGGGAGCTGTTTTTT. This sequence joins TRBV4-3 and TRBJ2-2, with D uncertain. CDR3 length: 10 residues. CDR1 LGHNA and CDR2 YSLEER come from the germline V gene. The V end was cut by 10 bases, the J end by 3 bases, with 3 bases between.

CDR3 amino acids: CASSGTSGGQETQYF. CDR3 sequence (DNA): TGTGCCAGCAGCGGGACTAGCGGGGGACAAGAGACCCAGTACTTC. The chain links TRBV5-4 to TRBJ2-5; TRBD2 matches at 14 bases. Germline CDR1 is SGHNT and CDR2 is YYREEE (reference sequence). The CDR3 runs 15 residues. J was trimmed by 2 bases and V by 4 bases; bases with no gene match: 1.

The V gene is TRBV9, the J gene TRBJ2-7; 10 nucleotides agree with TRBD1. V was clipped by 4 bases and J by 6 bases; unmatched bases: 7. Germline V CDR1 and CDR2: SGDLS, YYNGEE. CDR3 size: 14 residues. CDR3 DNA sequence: TGTGCCAGCAGCATGGACAGGGGGGGAGGCGAGCAGTACTTC. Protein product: CASSMDRGGGEQYF.

The CDR3 here is CASSYRREGYQPQHF. The CDR3 DNA reads TGTGCCAGCAGTTATCGCAGGGAAGGGTATCAGCCCCAGCATTTT. The chain carries TRBV6-5 and TRBJ1-5; D may be TRBD1 (5 bases). Germline CDR1 reads MNHEY; CDR2 reads SVGAGI. Trimming took off 3 bases at V and 5 bases at J, with 14 bases between the two ends. CDR3 length equals 15 residues.

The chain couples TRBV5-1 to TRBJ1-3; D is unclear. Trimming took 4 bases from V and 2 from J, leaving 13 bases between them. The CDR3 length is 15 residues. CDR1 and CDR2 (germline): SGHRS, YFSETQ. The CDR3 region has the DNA TGCGCCAGCAGCCTAGCCGACATTCCTGGAAACACCATATATTTT. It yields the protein CASSLADIPGNTIYF.

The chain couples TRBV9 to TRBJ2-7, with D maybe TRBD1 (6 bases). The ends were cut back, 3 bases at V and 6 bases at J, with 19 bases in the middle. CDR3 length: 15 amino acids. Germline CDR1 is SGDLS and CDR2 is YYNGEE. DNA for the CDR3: TGTGCCAGCAGCGCCCTACAGGGCGATGGTCGCGAGCAGTACTTC. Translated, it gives CASSALQGDGREQYF.

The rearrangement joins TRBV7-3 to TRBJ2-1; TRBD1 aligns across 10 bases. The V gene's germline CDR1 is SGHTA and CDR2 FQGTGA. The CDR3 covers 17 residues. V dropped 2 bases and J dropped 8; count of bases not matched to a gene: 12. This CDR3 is CASSLFVLGTGDDEQFF. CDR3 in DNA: TGTGCCAGCAGCTTATTTGTTTTGGGGACAGGGGACGATGAGCAGTTCTTC.

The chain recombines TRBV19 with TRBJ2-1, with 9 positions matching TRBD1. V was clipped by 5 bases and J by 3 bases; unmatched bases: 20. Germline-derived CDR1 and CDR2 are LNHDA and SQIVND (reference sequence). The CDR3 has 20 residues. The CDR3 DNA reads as TGTGCCAGTAGTCCTACGCCCGGGACAGGGAGTGTGAGCGGCTACAATGAGCAGTTCTTC. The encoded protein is CASSPTPGTGSVSGYNEQFF.

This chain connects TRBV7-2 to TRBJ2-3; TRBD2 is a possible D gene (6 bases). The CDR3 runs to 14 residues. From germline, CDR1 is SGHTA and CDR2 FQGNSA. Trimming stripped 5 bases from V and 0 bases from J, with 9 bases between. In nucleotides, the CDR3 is TGTGCCAGCAGCCCCGGACTAAGCACAGATACGCAGTATTTT. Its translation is CASSPGLSTDTQYF.

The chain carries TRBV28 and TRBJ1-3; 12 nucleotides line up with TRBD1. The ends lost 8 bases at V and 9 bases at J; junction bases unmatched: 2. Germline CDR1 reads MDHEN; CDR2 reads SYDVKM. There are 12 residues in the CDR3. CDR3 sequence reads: CASGGQGATIYF. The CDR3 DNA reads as TGTGCCAGCGGGGGACAGGGGGCCACCATATATTTT.

CDR3 coding DNA: TGTGCCAGCAGTTTATGGACAGGCACTGAAGCTTTCTTT. Translation: CASSLWTGTEAFF. V usage is TRBV28 and J usage is TRBJ1-1; D possibly corresponds to TRBD1 (6 bases). Germline V gene data show CDR1 as MDHEN and CDR2 as SYDVKM. This CDR3 is built from 13 residues. V lost 0 bases, J lost 4 bases, and 6 bases lay in between.

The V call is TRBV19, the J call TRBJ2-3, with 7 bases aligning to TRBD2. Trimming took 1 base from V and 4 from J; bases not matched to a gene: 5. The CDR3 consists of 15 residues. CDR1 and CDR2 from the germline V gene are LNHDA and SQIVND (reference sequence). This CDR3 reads CASSIVGGSADTQYF. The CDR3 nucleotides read TGTGCCAGTAGTATAGTGGGCGGGAGCGCAGATACGCAGTATTTT.

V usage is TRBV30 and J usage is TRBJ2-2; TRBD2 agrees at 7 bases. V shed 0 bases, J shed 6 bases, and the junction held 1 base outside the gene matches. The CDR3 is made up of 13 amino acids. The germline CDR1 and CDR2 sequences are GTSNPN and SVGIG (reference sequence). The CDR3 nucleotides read TGTGCCTGGAGTGTACGGGGGGCCGGGGAGCTGTTTTTT. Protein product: CAWSVRGAGELFF.

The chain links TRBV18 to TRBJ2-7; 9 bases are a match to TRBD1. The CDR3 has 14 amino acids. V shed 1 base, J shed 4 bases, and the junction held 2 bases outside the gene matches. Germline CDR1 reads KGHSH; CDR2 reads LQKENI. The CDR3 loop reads CASSPRQGVYEQYF. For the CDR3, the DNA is TGTGCCAGCTCACCACGACAGGGGGTGTACGAGCAGTACTTC.

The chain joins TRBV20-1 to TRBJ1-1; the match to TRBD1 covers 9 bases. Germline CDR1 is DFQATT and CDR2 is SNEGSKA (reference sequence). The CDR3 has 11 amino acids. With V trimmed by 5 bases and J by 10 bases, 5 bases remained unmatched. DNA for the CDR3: TGCAGTGCTCAACAGGGGGCGTTAGCTTTCTTT. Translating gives CSAQQGALAFF.

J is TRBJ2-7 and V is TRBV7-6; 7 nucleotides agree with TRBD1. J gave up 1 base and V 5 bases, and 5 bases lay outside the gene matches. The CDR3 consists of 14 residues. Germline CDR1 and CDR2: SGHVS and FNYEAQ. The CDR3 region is CASSPRQGSYEQYF. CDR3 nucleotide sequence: TGTGCCAGCAGCCCTCGACAGGGATCCTACGAGCAGTACTTC.

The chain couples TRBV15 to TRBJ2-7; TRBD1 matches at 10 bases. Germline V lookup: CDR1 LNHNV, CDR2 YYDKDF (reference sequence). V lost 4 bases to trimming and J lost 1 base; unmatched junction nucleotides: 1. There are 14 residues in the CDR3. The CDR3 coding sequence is TGTGCCACCAGCACGGGACAGGGGTCCTACGAGCAGTACTTC. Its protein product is CATSTGQGSYEQYF.

CDR3 nucleotide sequence: TGTGCCAGTCAGGGGGCCTTAACAGATACGCAGTATTTT. Translated, it gives CASQGALTDTQYF. The V gene is TRBV19, the J gene TRBJ2-3; 8 nucleotides align to TRBD1. The germline gives CDR1 LNHDA, CDR2 SQIVND (reference sequence). The CDR3 spans 13 residues. V lost 8 bases, J lost 3 bases, and 4 bases stayed unmatched.

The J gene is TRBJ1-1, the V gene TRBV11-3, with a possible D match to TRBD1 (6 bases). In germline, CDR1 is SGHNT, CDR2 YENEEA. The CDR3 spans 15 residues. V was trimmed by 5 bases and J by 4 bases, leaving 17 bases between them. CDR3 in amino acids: CASSPNSDSSTEAFF. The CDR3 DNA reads TGTGCCAGCAGCCCGAACTCGGACAGTTCCACTGAAGCTTTCTTT.

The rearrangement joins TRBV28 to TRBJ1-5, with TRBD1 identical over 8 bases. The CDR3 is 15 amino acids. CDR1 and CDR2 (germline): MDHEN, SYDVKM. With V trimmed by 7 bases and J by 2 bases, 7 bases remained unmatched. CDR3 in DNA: TGTGCCAGCACCCCGACAGGGGAGGGCAATCAGCCCCAGCATTTT. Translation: CASTPTGEGNQPQHF. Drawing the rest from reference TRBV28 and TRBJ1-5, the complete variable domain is DVKVTQSSRYLVKRTGEKVFLECVQDMDHENMFWYRQDPGLGLRLIYFSYDVKMKEKGDIPEGYSVSREKKERFSLILESASTNQTSMYLCASTPTGEGNQPQHFGDGTRLSIL.